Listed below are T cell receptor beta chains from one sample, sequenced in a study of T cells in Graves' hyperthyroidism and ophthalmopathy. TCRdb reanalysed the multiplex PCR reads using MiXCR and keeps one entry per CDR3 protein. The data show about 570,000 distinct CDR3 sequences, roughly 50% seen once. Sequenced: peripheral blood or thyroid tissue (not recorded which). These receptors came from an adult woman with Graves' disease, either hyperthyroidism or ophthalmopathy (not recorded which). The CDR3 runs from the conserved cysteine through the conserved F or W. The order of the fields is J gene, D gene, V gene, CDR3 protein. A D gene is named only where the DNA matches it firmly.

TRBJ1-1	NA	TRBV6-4	CASRAGAMNTEAFF
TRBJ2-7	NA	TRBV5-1	CASSFGGPSYEQYF
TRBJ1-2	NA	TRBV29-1	CSVEGAGGGGYTF
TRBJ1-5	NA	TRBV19	CASSITVAEGAYQPQHF
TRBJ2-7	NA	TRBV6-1	CASRRASGSYNEQYF
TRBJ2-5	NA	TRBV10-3	CATSDLGRETQYF
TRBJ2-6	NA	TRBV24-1	CAPLNLGYRANVLTF
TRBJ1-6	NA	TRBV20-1	CSVRDPGDNSPLHF
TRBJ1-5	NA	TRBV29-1	CSVTAGNGNQPQHF
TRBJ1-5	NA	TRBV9	CASSWTGSNQPQHF
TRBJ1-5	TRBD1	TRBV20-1	CSAPETGVNQPQHF
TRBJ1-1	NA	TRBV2	CASSEQGAFF
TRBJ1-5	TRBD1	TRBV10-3	CAISDEGTVVQPQHF
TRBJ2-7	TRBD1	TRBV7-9	CARSRDRDPNYEQYF
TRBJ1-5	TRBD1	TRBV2	CASSVGTGLGNQPQHF
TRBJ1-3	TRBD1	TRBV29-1	CSATGSGNTIYF
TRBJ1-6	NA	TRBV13	CASSLGRTDAGSPLHF
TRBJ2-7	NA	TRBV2	CASSEALRGVRYEQYF
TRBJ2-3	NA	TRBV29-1	CSVEAAYTDTQYF
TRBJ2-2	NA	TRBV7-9	CASSLFRTTGELFF
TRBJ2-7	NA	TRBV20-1	CSARTPAGEQYF
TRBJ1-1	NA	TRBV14	CASSRRRNTEAFF
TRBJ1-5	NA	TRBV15	CATSRVEGPEHF
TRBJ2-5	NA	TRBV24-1	CATSDSDRWETQYF
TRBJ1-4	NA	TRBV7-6	CASSPYHQEKLFF
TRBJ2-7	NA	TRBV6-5	CASSYLRRNYEQYF
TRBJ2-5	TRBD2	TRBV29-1	CSVDGLAGGPDQETQYF
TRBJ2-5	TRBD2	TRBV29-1	CSVGEGGQETQYF
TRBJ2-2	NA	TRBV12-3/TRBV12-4	CASSFGWAGELFF
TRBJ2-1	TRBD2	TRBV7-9	CASSPSRLAGTNEQFF
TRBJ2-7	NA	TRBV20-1	CSARAMGVVEREQYF